This T cell receptor (beta chain) was captured in a study of T cells in women clearing cervical HPV infection. As for the study in general: Women with histologically confirmed HPV16-related CIN3 or worse, 2 with invasive cancer, served as cases. HLA type stays a possible confounder, typing being limited. Blood came at first lesion visit for cases, post-clearance for controls. General study findings and limits: Cases and controls were distinguished at AUC about 0.8 by richness and V genes.

For this clone: The antigen is undetermined. The read gets to within 3 residues of the CDR3 end, and the germline J gene fills in the rest.

The CDR3 is made up of 13 amino acids. The germline V gene has CDR1 DFQATT and CDR2 SNEGSKA (reference sequence). V lost 2 bases, J lost 5 bases, and 9 bases lay in between. Method: immunoSEQ multiplex PCR; TCRdb's copy keeps in-frame clones and lacks some. This sample's clone table lists around 17,000 clones. The sample was blood buffy coat. V gene TRBV20-1 combines with J gene TRBJ1-4; unclear D gene. This receptor was identified in a woman between 18 and 69 years old with a cervical HPV16 infection that either progressed to CIN3+ or cleared (not recorded which). Here the CDR3 reads CSARRRGNEKLFF. The DNA read from the CDR3 is TGCAGTGCTAGAAGACGGGGAAATGAAAAA.